This is a list of T cell receptor beta chains from one sample in a study of blood T cell repertoires in COVID-19. Profiled with immunoSEQ multiplex PCR; TCRdb holds only in-frame clones, not every one. The profile shows about 99,000 clones, about 80% of them singletons. The sequencing input was peripheral blood. The source of these receptors is a woman at least 80 years old with active or convalescent COVID-19. The CDR3 runs from the conserved cysteine through the conserved F or W. The order of the fields is V gene, D gene, J gene, clone size, CDR3 DNA, CDR3 protein. D genes are given only for firm matches. The size of a clone is reported for some rows only, either as once, few or many, or as a class for expanded clones.

V: TRBV5-4
D: -
J: TRBJ2-5
size: -
DNA: TGTGCCAGCAGCCGCAGAGGGCTTCAAGAGACCCAGTACTTC
CDR3: CASSRRGLQETQYF

V: TRBV18
D: -
J: TRBJ1-1
size: once
DNA: TGTGCCAGCTCACCGACGGGGGTGGGGAACACTGAAGCTTTCTTT
CDR3: CASSPTGVGNTEAFF

V: TRBV6-5
D: -
J: TRBJ1-1
size: -
DNA: TGTGCCAGCACCCCAGGGAACACTGAAGCTTTCTTT
CDR3: CASTPGNTEAFF

V: TRBV29-1
D: -
J: TRBJ2-7
size: -
DNA: TGCAGCTTCTGGACTGGCTACGAGCAGTACTTC
CDR3: CSFWTGYEQYF

V: TRBV6-6
D: TRBD1
J: TRBJ1-4
size: -
DNA: TGTGCCAGCAGTTCGGACAGGAGCGTTTTCGGCGTGGGACTGTTTTTT
CDR3: CASSSDRSVFGVGLFF

V: TRBV30
D: -
J: TRBJ2-5
size: -
DNA: TGTGCCTGGACCTCGGGGTTGGGCGCAGAGACCCAGTACTTC
CDR3: CAWTSGLGAETQYF

V: TRBV4-3
D: TRBD2
J: TRBJ2-1
size: few
DNA: TGCGCCAGCAGCCAAGATCAGACTAGCGGGAGTAAGTTCTTC
CDR3: CASSQDQTSGSKFF

V: TRBV2
D: TRBD2
J: TRBJ2-5
size: -
DNA: TGTGCCAGCAGTACTAGCGGGGATACCTCAGGGACCCAGTACTTC
CDR3: CASSTSGDTSGTQYF

V: TRBV2
D: TRBD1
J: TRBJ1-4
size: -
DNA: TGTGCCAGCAGTTGGGGGACAGGGTATGAAAAACTGTTTTTT
CDR3: CASSWGTGYEKLFF

V: TRBV5-4
D: TRBD1
J: TRBJ1-6
size: -
DNA: TGTGCCAGCAGCTTAAAAAACAGGGGTGCGTCCTATAATTCACCCCTCCACTTT
CDR3: CASSLKNRGASYNSPLHF

V: TRBV5-1
D: -
J: TRBJ1-3
size: -
DNA: TGCGCCAGCAGCTTGGAACAGGGCTCTGGAAACACCATATATTTT
CDR3: CASSLEQGSGNTIYF

V: TRBV28
D: -
J: TRBJ1-3
size: -
DNA: TGTGCCAGCACCTGGGGGGGACGATCAGGAAACACCATATATTTT
CDR3: CASTWGGRSGNTIYF

V: TRBV28
D: -
J: TRBJ2-2
size: -
DNA: TGTGCCGTTAAACAGGGGAACACCGGGGAGCTGTTTTTT
CDR3: CAVKQGNTGELFF

V: TRBV5-6
D: TRBD1
J: TRBJ1-4
size: -
DNA: TGTGCCAGCAGCGAGACAGGGGCCGCAACTAATGAAAAACTGTTTTTT
CDR3: CASSETGAATNEKLFF

V: TRBV14
D: -
J: TRBJ2-1
size: once
DNA: TGTGCCAGCAGCCAAGACCCAGAGGGGGAACAGTTCTTC
CDR3: CASSQDPEGEQFF

V: TRBV5-5
D: TRBD1
J: TRBJ1-6
size: -
DNA: TGTGCCAGCAGCCCAAGAGTGGACAGGGCGTCACCCCTCCACTTT
CDR3: CASSPRVDRASPLHF

V: TRBV28
D: -
J: TRBJ2-1
size: -
DNA: TGTGCCAGCACAGGCAATGAGCAGTTCTTC
CDR3: CASTGNEQFF

V: TRBV28
D: -
J: TRBJ2-7
size: -
DNA: TGTGCCAGCAACTCTGGACAGACCTACGAGCAGTACTTC
CDR3: CASNSGQTYEQYF

V: TRBV28
D: -
J: TRBJ1-6
size: -
DNA: TGTGCCAGCACCGTTCGAATGACGGGGTTTAATTCACCCCTCCACTTT
CDR3: CASTVRMTGFNSPLHF

V: TRBV2
D: -
J: TRBJ1-2
size: -
DNA: TGTGCCAGCAGTGAACCCGACAGTGCGGTCACCTTC
CDR3: CASSEPDSAVTF